This is a list of T cell receptor beta chains from one sample in a study of CD8 T cells in Susac syndrome. A single record per CDR3 protein comes from TCRdb applying MiXCR to the immunoSEQ multiplex PCR reads. Of roughly 220,000 distinct CDR3 sequences in the sample, over 90% were seen once. Input material: CD4+ T cells from PBMCs. These receptors came from a human donor with Susac syndrome. Each CDR3 is given with its conserved first and last residue. A D gene is named only where the DNA matches it firmly.

d_gene: -; v_gene: TRBV11-1; j_gene: TRBJ2-7; CDR3aa: CASSRDGTYEQYF; CDR3nt: TGTGCCAGCAGCCGGGACGGAACCTACGAGCAGTACTTC
d_gene: -; v_gene: TRBV6-6; j_gene: TRBJ1-4; CDR3aa: CASSYSPNEKLFF; CDR3nt: TGTGCCAGCAGTTACTCCCCCAATGAAAAACTGTTTTTT
d_gene: -; v_gene: TRBV20-1; j_gene: TRBJ1-5; CDR3aa: CSAPGLNQPQHF; CDR3nt: TGCAGTGCTCCGGGTCTCAATCAGCCCCAGCATTTT
d_gene: TRBD1; v_gene: TRBV28; j_gene: TRBJ2-1; CDR3aa: CASSRVGRGPNEQFF; CDR3nt: TGTGCCAGCAGCCGGGTGGGCAGGGGGCCGAATGAGCAGTTCTTC
d_gene: TRBD1; v_gene: TRBV9; j_gene: TRBJ1-1; CDR3aa: CASSARQGGTEAFF; CDR3nt: TGTGCCAGCAGCGCCCGACAGGGTGGAACTGAAGCTTTCTTT
d_gene: TRBD2; v_gene: TRBV7-2; j_gene: TRBJ2-7; CDR3aa: CASSFQSGGAYEQYF; CDR3nt: TGTGCCAGCAGCTTTCAGTCGGGGGGAGCCTACGAGCAGTACTTC
d_gene: -; v_gene: TRBV5-1; j_gene: TRBJ1-2; CDR3aa: CASSADPEAANYGYTF; CDR3nt: TGCGCCAGCAGCGCGGACCCCGAGGCAGCTAACTATGGCTACACCTTC
d_gene: TRBD1; v_gene: TRBV5-1; j_gene: TRBJ1-5; CDR3aa: CASSFVGGGSQPQHF; CDR3nt: TGCGCCAGCAGCTTTGTAGGGGGCGGCAGCCAGCCCCAGCATTTT
d_gene: -; v_gene: TRBV20-1; j_gene: TRBJ1-2; CDR3aa: CSAWRGGYTF; CDR3nt: TGCAGTGCTTGGCGGGGCGGGTACACCTTC
d_gene: -; v_gene: TRBV12-3/TRBV12-4; j_gene: TRBJ1-4; CDR3aa: CASSFSQGNEKLFF; CDR3nt: TGTGCCAGCAGTTTCAGCCAGGGGAACGAAAAACTGTTTTTT
d_gene: -; v_gene: TRBV6-2/TRBV6-3; j_gene: TRBJ1-2; CDR3aa: CASSYRIGTNYGYTF; CDR3nt: TGTGCCAGCAGTTATAGGATCGGGACCAACTATGGCTACACCTTC
d_gene: -; v_gene: TRBV6-5; j_gene: TRBJ1-2; CDR3aa: CASSKTGATNYGYTF; CDR3nt: TGTGCCAGCAGTAAAACCGGGGCCACTAACTATGGCTACACCTTC